This T cell receptor beta chain comes out of a study of regulatory T cells in long-lasting Graves disease. Time point: persistent/refractory GD, antithyroid drugs over 5 years with positive TRAb. TCR sequences were obtained from RNA taken from PBMCs. The authors built TCR beta libraries using iRepertoire HTBI primers and Arm-PCR of CDR3 regions. TCRdb called the multiplex PCR reads again in MiXCR, with one record for every CDR3 protein. The data show about 430,000 distinct CDR3 sequences, around a fifth seen once. V shed 0 bases, J shed 2 bases, and the junction held 1 base outside the gene matches. CDR3 length equals 15 residues. Germline CDR1 SGDLS, CDR2 YYNGEE.

The genes are TRBV9 and TRBJ2-3, with 9 bases matching TRBD2. Sequenced material: peripheral blood mononuclear cells (PBMCs), taken when the disease was refractory, from a patient treated with antithyroid drugs. The receptor was isolated from a female donor with Graves disease. The CDR3 nucleotides are TGTGCCAGCAGCGTAGCTAGCGGGGTCACAGATACGCAGTATTTT. Translating gives CASSVASGVTDTQYF.